This TCR beta chain was retrieved from a study of CXCR3-negative and CXCR3-positive naive CD8 T cells. Findings and caveats of the study: Hydrophobicity was higher for TRB CDR3s found in CXCR3-positive naive cells than in CXCR3-negative naive cells. Naive CXCR3-negative and CXCR3-positive cells had similar TRBV-TRBJ usage; memory differed.

Naivety in CD8+ T cells corresponded to a CD45RO-CCR7+CD27+CD95- phenotype. This CDR3 is built from 19 residues. Germline CDR1 and CDR2: SGHRS and YFSETQ. UMI-labeled 5' RACE yielded the TRB cDNA libraries. TCRdb reprocessed the 5' RACE reads and stores each CDR3 protein as one record, lacking DNA. The sample totals over 50,000 distinct CDR3 sequences. About this clonotype: The antigen remains unidentified.

The sequencing input was naive CXCR3+ CD8+ T cells from blood. Stated subset: CD45RO-CCR7+CD27+CD95- naive CD8+ T cells expressing CXCR3 (TNR3+). The clonotype comes from a human donor in good health. Some clones in this sample may be carry-over from other donors' samples. This chain connects TRBV5-1 to TRBJ2-3; the D call from TCRdb, TRBD2, cannot be confirmed without DNA. The CDR3 loop reads CASSLGTSGGPLSTDTQYF.